The 23 T cell receptor beta chains below come from one sample, sequenced in a study of cytomegalovirus exposure and HLA in healthy donors. With 60 Vbeta and 13 Jbeta primers, the PCR was carried out. Generated by immunoSEQ multiplex PCR, the TCRdb table keeps only in-frame clones and is missing some. The sample holds tens of thousands of clones, about 80% seen once. The sequencing input was PBMCs. These receptors were collected from a man aged 25 to 40 in good health and CMV-seronegative.

This clone was seen only a few times. The chain carries TRBV25-1 and TRBJ1-2; 9 nucleotides match TRBD1. After removal of 4 bases from V and 2 bases from J, the junction contained 5 bases not matched to a gene. From germline, CDR1 is MGHDK and CDR2 SYGVNS. The CDR3 length is 15 residues. The CDR3 sequence is CASSVPGQGNYGYTF. DNA of the CDR3: TGTGCCAGCAGTGTTCCGGGACAGGGAAACTATGGCTACACCTTC.

J is TRBJ2-3 and V is TRBV18, with TRBD2 as a possible D gene (5 bases). V gave up 3 bases and J gave up 4 bases, with 11 bases separating them. This CDR3 is built from 14 residues. Germline values: CDR1 KGHSH, CDR2 LQKENI. The chain's CDR3 is CASSPLGSADTQYF. CDR3 coding DNA: TGTGCCAGCTCACCTCTTGGGAGCGCAGATACGCAGTATTTT.

This chain uses TRBV6-4 with TRBJ2-2; the match to TRBD2 covers 9 bases. With 10 bases clipped from V and 0 bases from J, the junction kept 6 bases outside the gene matches. The germline V gene has CDR1 MRHNA and CDR2 SNTAGT. The CDR3 spans 15 residues. DNA for the CDR3: TGTGCCATAATAGCGGGGGACGCGAACACCGGGGAGCTGTTTTTT. Protein sequence: CAIIAGDANTGELFF.

V usage is TRBV9 and J usage is TRBJ2-2; no clear D. Trimming stripped 4 bases from V and 6 bases from J, with 13 bases between. The CDR3 extends over 14 amino acids. Germline CDR1 is SGDLS and CDR2 is YYNGEE. The CDR3, as DNA: TGTGCCAGCAGCCCCGACGGGTGGGCCGGGGAGCTGTTTTTT. It specifies CASSPDGWAGELFF.

This clone has just one count. The V call is TRBV7-8, the J call TRBJ2-7; tentative D call: TRBD2 (6 bases). Germline assignment: CDR1 SGHVS and CDR2 FQNEAQ. The ends were cut back, 1 base at V and 0 bases at J, with 10 bases in the middle. The CDR3 extends over 15 amino acids. CDR3 sequence: CASSLVVADSYEQYF. CDR3 DNA: TGTGCCAGCAGCTTAGTGGTAGCGGACTCCTACGAGCAGTACTTC.

The gene calls are TRBV11-1 and TRBJ2-1, with D perhaps matching TRBD2 (5 bases). CDR1 SGHAT and CDR2 FQDESV come from the germline V gene (reference sequence). Trimming shortened V by 5 bases and J by 8 bases, and 16 bases separated the two germline ends. The CDR3 runs to 14 residues. The CDR3: CASSPQVRGYEQFF. In DNA form, the CDR3 reads TGTGCCAGCAGCCCCCAGGTCCGGGGTTATGAGCAGTTCTTC.

V and J are TRBV6-5 and TRBJ2-2; D uncertain. Trimming removed 0 bases at V and 2 bases at J, with 10 bases between. Germline CDR1 and CDR2: MNHEY and SVGAGI. The CDR3 length is 16 residues. This CDR3 reads CASSYSSNFNTGELFF. DNA for the CDR3: TGTGCCAGCAGTTACTCGAGTAACTTCAACACCGGGGAGCTGTTTTTT.

The chain joins TRBV7-2 to TRBJ1-1; 7 bases align to TRBD1. The CDR3 covers 16 residues. V shed 1 base and J 0 bases; nucleotides not matched to a gene: 5. Per the germline V gene, CDR1 is SGHTA and CDR2 is FQGNSA. CDR3 sequence reads: CASSLDRDRVNTEAFF. CDR3 in DNA: TGTGCCAGCAGCTTAGATCGGGACAGAGTGAACACTGAAGCTTTCTTT.

This clone was picked up one time. This rearrangement joins TRBV20-1 to TRBJ1-2; 7 bases agree with TRBD1. CDR3 size: 11 residues. CDR1 DFQATT and CDR2 SNEGSKA come from the germline V gene (reference sequence). Germline trimming cut 6 bases from V and 5 bases from J; bases unmatched to any gene: 3. The CDR3 region is CSATGRYGYTF. The CDR3 DNA is TGCAGTGCGACAGGGAGGTATGGCTACACCTTC.

The gene calls are TRBV6-5 and TRBJ1-2; weak D call: TRBD1 (6 bases). V lost 6 bases and J lost 2, with 16 bases in between. Germline CDR1 MNHEY, CDR2 SVGAGI. This CDR3 region has 15 residues. The CDR3 DNA is TGTGCCAGCAGCATACTTACCACAGGGAACTATGGCTACACCTTC. It translates to CASSILTTGNYGYTF.

The chain joins TRBV18 to TRBJ2-1; the match to TRBD2 covers 9 bases. Germline V gene sequence: CDR1 KGHSH, CDR2 LQKENI. The CDR3 is 17 amino acids. The V and J ends lost 0 bases and 5 bases, in that order; junction bases with no gene match: 8. The CDR3 DNA reads TGTGCCAGCTCACCACCAAGGCAGCGGGAGGTACACAATGAGCAGTTCTTC. Amino acids: CASSPPRQREVHNEQFF.

This clone showed up just once. The gene calls are TRBV19 and TRBJ2-7; 7 bases match TRBD1. This CDR3 has 14 residues. Losses at the gene ends were 4 bases for V and 6 bases for J; bases not matched to a gene: 9. The V gene's germline CDR1 is LNHDA and CDR2 SQIVND (reference sequence). CDR3 nucleotide sequence: TGTGCCAGTAGTAACGGACAGGCTACGGGCGAGCAGTACTTC. Its protein is CASSNGQATGEQYF.

V and J are TRBV18 and TRBJ1-6, with 11 bases matching TRBD1. The CDR3 loop spans 17 amino acids. J gave up 6 bases and V 1 base, and 5 bases lay outside the gene matches. Germline CDR1 is KGHSH and CDR2 is LQKENI. The DNA of the CDR3 is TGTGCCAGCTCACCACTGGGACAGGGGGTTGGTAATTCACCCCTCCACTTT. Protein product: CASSPLGQGVGNSPLHF.

The rearrangement links TRBV4-1 to TRBJ2-3; tentative D call: TRBD1 (5 bases). The CDR3 has 16 amino acids. Deletions cut 0 bases from V and 2 bases from J, with 12 bases between. Germline CDR1 reads MGHRA; CDR2 reads YSYEKL. The CDR3 loop is CASSQDYDSYTDTQYF. The CDR3 DNA sequence: TGCGCCAGCAGCCAAGACTACGACAGCTACACAGATACGCAGTATTTT.

V usage is TRBV5-1 and J usage is TRBJ2-7, with D tentatively TRBD1 (6 bases). This CDR3 has 16 amino acids. The ends were cut back, 0 bases at V and 1 base at J, with 14 bases in the middle. CDR1 and CDR2 (germline): SGHRS, YFSETQ. CDR3 sequence reads: CASSLVRTVRSYEQYV. In nucleotides, the CDR3 is TGCGCCAGCAGCTTGGTCAGGACAGTTCGATCCTACGAGCAGTACGTC.

The rearrangement joins TRBV10-3 to TRBJ2-3, with a weak D call TRBD2 (6 bases). CDR1 ENHRY and CDR2 SYGVKD come from the germline V gene. This CDR3 region has 18 residues. V lost 4 bases and J lost 4, with 24 bases in between. CDR3 bases: TGTGCCATCAGTGGCTTCCAGGGCCATAGAGCGGGTGCAGATACGCAGTATTTT. Its protein product is CAISGFQGHRAGADTQYF.

A word on this clone: Since no conserved phenylalanine or tryptophan closes the CDR3, a read error is the likely cause. V and J are TRBV18 and TRBJ2-7, with 11 bases that match TRBD2. The V gene end was trimmed by 8 bases and the J gene end by 2 bases; junction bases not matched to a gene: 2. The CDR3 covers 13 residues. Germline V gives CDR1 KGHSH, CDR2 LQKENI. The CDR3 bases are TGTGCCAGCAATAGCGGGGGGGCCTACGAGCAGTACCTC. Protein product: CASNSGGAYEQYL.

The V call is TRBV4-2, the J call TRBJ2-2; 10 bases map to TRBD1. V lost 4 bases, J lost 0 bases, and 11 bases stayed unmatched. The CDR3 consists of 19 residues. The germline V gene encodes CDR1 LGHNA and CDR2 YNFKEQ. The CDR3 loop is CASSRKTGGFSTNTGELFF. CDR3 DNA: TGTGCCAGCAGCCGGAAGACAGGGGGCTTTTCTACGAACACCGGGGAGCTGTTTTTT.

The chain employs TRBV7-2 and TRBJ1-6; no clear D gene. CDR3 size: 15 residues. CDR1 and CDR2 from the germline V gene are SGHTA and FQGNSA. Between the trimmed V and J ends, which lost 4 bases and 9 bases, there was a span of 16 bases. This CDR3 reads CASSSSRVAGSPLHF. CDR3 DNA: TGTGCCAGCAGCTCCTCGAGGGTCGCGGGTTCACCCCTCCACTTT.

V gene TRBV25-1 combines with J gene TRBJ1-1, with 9 bases aligning to TRBD1. In germline, CDR1 is MGHDK, CDR2 SYGVNS. The V segment lost 4 bases and the J segment 8 bases; nucleotides outside the gene matches: 2. This CDR3 comprises 12 residues. CDR3 bases: TGTGCCAGCAGTGGCGACAGGGGGGAAGCTTTCTTT. Amino acid sequence: CASSGDRGEAFF.

The chain uses TRBV27 and TRBJ1-4; possibly TRBD1 for D (5 bases). Trimming took off 3 bases at V and 3 bases at J, with 8 bases between the two ends. The CDR3 spans 14 residues. Looked up from germline, CDR1 is MNHEY and CDR2 is SMNVEV (reference sequence). This CDR3 is CASSFAGANEKLFF. The CDR3 coding sequence is TGTGCCAGCAGTTTCGCGGGGGCTAATGAAAAACTGTTTTTT. The full variable domain, completed using reference TRBV27 and TRBJ1-4, is EAQVTQNPRYLITVTGKKLTVTCSQNMNHEYMSWYRQDPGLGLRQIYYSMNVEVTDKGDVPEGYKVSRKEKRNFPLILESPSPNQTSLYFCASSFAGANEKLFFGSGTQLSVL.

This clone appeared a single time. This chain joins TRBV15 and TRBJ2-2; 8 bases agree with TRBD1. Germline V gene lookup returns CDR1 LNHNV and CDR2 YYDKDF (reference sequence). V shed 3 bases and J 6 bases; nucleotides not matched to a gene: 0. This CDR3 is 13 amino acids long. The CDR3 reads CATSRTGAGELFF. The CDR3 DNA reads as TGTGCCACCAGCAGGACAGGGGCCGGGGAGCTGTTTTTT.

The V gene is TRBV29-1, the J gene TRBJ2-3; 8 bases are shared with TRBD2. CDR1 is SQVTM, CDR2 ANQGSEA, per germline. The CDR3 sequence is 17 residues long. J lost 2 bases, V lost 3 bases, and 13 bases had no gene match. The CDR3 here is CSVDGDDGREYTDTQYF. CDR3 sequence (DNA): TGCAGCGTTGATGGGGACGACGGGAGGGAATACACAGATACGCAGTATTTT.